These 27 T cell receptor beta chains originate from one sample sequenced in a study of cytomegalovirus exposure and HLA in healthy donors. Use of 60 Vbeta and 13 Jbeta primers characterized the PCR. TCRdb's table, derived via immunoSEQ multiplex PCR, lists solely in-frame clones and lacks some. The sample's table shows around 40,000 clones. The sample consisted of PBMCs. All receptors derive from a man aged 25 to 40 in good health and CMV-seronegative.

This chain links TRBV5-1 with TRBJ1-5; the D gene is possibly TRBD1 (6 bases). The CDR3 length is 15 residues. V was trimmed by 3 bases and J by 2 bases, leaving 12 bases between them. Per germline, CDR1 SGHRS and CDR2 YFSETQ. The CDR3 sequence: CASSWDTSGNQPQHF. The CDR3 coding sequence is TGCGCCAGCAGCTGGGACACCTCGGGCAATCAGCCCCAGCATTTT.

This chain uses TRBV30 with TRBJ2-7; 10 bases are shared with TRBD1. Germline CDR1 reads GTSNPN; CDR2 reads SVGIG (reference sequence). There are 13 residues in the CDR3. Trimming at V came to 2 bases and at J to 7 bases, leaving 5 bases not matched to a gene. CDR3 coding DNA: TGTGCCTGGAGTCACGACAGGGGGCGTGAGCAGTACTTC. It specifies CAWSHDRGREQYF.

The chain has TRBV7-9 and TRBJ2-5, with D tentatively TRBD1 (6 bases). The germline V and J ends were trimmed by 8 bases and 5 bases, with 24 bases remaining between them. CDR1 is SEHNR and CDR2 is FQNEAQ in the germline V gene (reference sequence). This CDR3 is 16 amino acids long. Written as DNA, the CDR3 is TGTGCCAGCTCCAACAGAGCCTGGGACATCGCCGAGACCCAGTACTTC. Translating gives CASSNRAWDIAETQYF.

V usage is TRBV5-4 and J usage is TRBJ2-2, with 9 bases matching TRBD2. The CDR3 is 16 amino acids. After removal of 5 bases from V and 4 bases from J, the junction contained 9 bases not matched to a gene. CDR1 SGHNT and CDR2 YYREEE come from the germline V gene (reference sequence). CDR3 nucleotides: TGTGCCAGCAGGGAGGGAGCGGGGGGCACCACCGGGGAGCTGTTTTTT. Residues: CASREGAGGTTGELFF.

CDR3 sequence (DNA): TGCAGTGCTAGAGATATACAGGGGCCTTTCTTT. Its protein is CSARDIQGPFF. The rearrangement joins TRBV20-1 to TRBJ1-1; 7 bases are shared with TRBD1. Germline trimming cut 0 bases from V and 12 bases from J; bases unmatched to any gene: 4. The CDR3 contains 11 residues. Germline values: CDR1 DFQATT, CDR2 SNEGSKA (reference sequence).

The CDR3 DNA reads as TGTGCCAGCAGCTTAGTTGGGGACAGATTCAATCAGCCCCAGCATTTT. It codes for CASSLVGDRFNQPQHF. The chain has TRBV7-2 and TRBJ1-5; TRBD1 agrees at 7 bases. The ends lost 1 base at V and 3 bases at J; junction bases unmatched: 6. From germline, CDR1 is SGHTA and CDR2 FQGNSA. The CDR3 consists of 16 residues.

The gene calls are TRBV6-5 and TRBJ2-5, with TRBD2 matching over 12 bases. Germline loops: CDR1 MNHEY, CDR2 SVGAGI. The V gene end was trimmed by 5 bases and the J gene end by 3 bases; junction bases not matched to a gene: 4. The CDR3 covers 15 residues. CDR3 region: CASSNPSGREETQYF. CDR3 DNA sequence: TGTGCCAGCAGTAACCCTAGCGGGAGGGAAGAGACCCAGTACTTC.

This chain links TRBV6-1 with TRBJ2-7, with D maybe TRBD2 (6 bases). In germline, CDR1 is MNHNS, CDR2 SASEGT. The germline V and J ends were trimmed by 2 bases and 1 base, with 12 bases remaining between them. The CDR3 length is 15 residues. The CDR3 spells CASSELSGESYEQYF. The CDR3 bases are TGTGCCAGCAGTGAACTTAGCGGAGAGTCCTACGAGCAGTACTTC.

The chain uses TRBV7-3 and TRBJ1-1; maybe TRBD1 (5 bases). The germline CDR1 and CDR2 sequences are SGHTA and FQGTGA. V lost 5 bases and J lost 4, with 11 bases in between. CDR3 size: 13 residues. The CDR3 is CASSAGRATEAFF. Written as DNA, the CDR3 is TGTGCCAGCAGCGCGGGACGGGCCACTGAAGCTTTCTTT.

The V and J genes are TRBV9 and TRBJ2-7; 7 nucleotides line up with TRBD2. Germline loops: CDR1 SGDLS, CDR2 YYNGEE. The CDR3 extends over 11 amino acids. Losses at the gene ends were 7 bases for V and 7 bases for J; bases not matched to a gene: 5. CDR3 in amino acids: CASGRAREQYF. The CDR3 coding sequence is TGTGCCAGCGGGAGGGCGAGGGAGCAGTACTTC.

The chain employs TRBV4-3 and TRBJ1-2; D perhaps matches TRBD1 (6 bases). This CDR3 has 13 residues. Deletions cut 2 bases from V and 7 bases from J, with 11 bases between. Germline V CDR1 and CDR2: LGHNA, YSLEER. The CDR3 nucleotides are TGCGCCAGCAGCCAAAAGACAGGCGGTGGCTACACCTTC. Translating gives CASSQKTGGGYTF.

The rearrangement joins TRBV2 to TRBJ1-2; D call uncertain. The germline V gene encodes CDR1 SNHLY and CDR2 FYNNEI. The CDR3 totals 12 residues. V gave up 6 bases and J gave up 3 bases, with 8 bases separating them. The CDR3 region is CASSAGDYGYTF. In nucleotides, the CDR3 is TGTGCCAGCAGCGCGGGCGACTATGGCTACACCTTC.

The chain combines TRBV9 with TRBJ2-7; 8 bases align to TRBD2. This CDR3 is 15 amino acids long. The J segment lost 2 bases and the V segment lost 0 bases, leaving 4 bases of the junction unmatched. Germline-derived CDR1 and CDR2 are SGDLS and YYNGEE. The CDR3 here is CASSVEGTRAYEQYF. In DNA form, the CDR3 reads TGTGCCAGCAGCGTAGAAGGGACTAGAGCCTACGAGCAGTACTTC.

CDR3 region: CASRLTSGGGVETQYF. The CDR3 DNA reads as TGTGCCAGCAGACTGACTAGCGGAGGCGGGGTCGAGACCCAGTACTTC. The chain joins TRBV5-4 to TRBJ2-5; 9 bases map to TRBD2. Germline values: CDR1 SGHNT, CDR2 YYREEE (reference sequence). This CDR3 is built from 16 residues. Trimming took 5 bases from V and 5 from J; bases not matched to a gene: 13.

The chain links TRBV5-6 to TRBJ2-1, with a possible D match to TRBD2 (6 bases). The CDR3 consists of 18 residues. Germline V CDR1 and CDR2: SGHDT, YYEEEE. V was clipped by 3 bases and J by 5 bases, with 24 bases between them. This CDR3 is CASSWGLQNPSWHNEQFF. The CDR3 DNA follows: TGTGCCAGCAGCTGGGGACTCCAAAACCCGAGTTGGCACAATGAGCAGTTCTTC.

The chain employs TRBV13 and TRBJ2-1, with 8 positions matching TRBD1. CDR3 size: 15 residues. The ends lost 6 bases at V and 0 bases at J; junction bases unmatched: 4. Germline CDR1 PRHDT, CDR2 FYEKMQ (reference sequence). CDR3 DNA sequence: TGTGCCAGCAGACACAGGGGGTCCTCCTACAATGAGCAGTTCTTC. This gives the protein CASRHRGSSYNEQFF.

The chain is built from TRBV2 and TRBJ1-1; D unresolved. V was clipped by 3 bases and J by 10 bases, with 9 bases between them. Per germline, CDR1 SNHLY and CDR2 FYNNEI. The CDR3 spans 11 residues. Here the CDR3 reads CASSELRPAFF. As DNA, the CDR3 is TGTGCCAGCAGTGAGCTCAGGCCAGCTTTCTTT.

The chain joins TRBV2 to TRBJ1-4; perhaps TRBD1 as D (5 bases). Between the trimmed V and J ends, which lost 4 bases and 5 bases, there was a span of 8 bases. The CDR3 has 13 amino acids. Germline loops: CDR1 SNHLY, CDR2 FYNNEI. CDR3 sequence reads: CASSAKGNEKLFF. The CDR3 nucleotides read TGTGCCAGCAGTGCTAAGGGGAATGAAAAACTGTTTTTT.

This chain uses TRBV5-1 with TRBJ1-2; perhaps TRBD1 as D (5 bases). Deletions cut 4 bases from V and 9 bases from J, with 13 bases between. Germline values: CDR1 SGHRS, CDR2 YFSETQ. The CDR3 totals 12 residues. CDR3 nucleotides: TGCGCCAGCAGCAAGTCCGTGGACAGCTACACCTTC. Encoded protein: CASSKSVDSYTF.

The chain combines TRBV4-1 with TRBJ2-3, with D perhaps TRBD2 (5 bases). The CDR3 contains 15 residues. CDR1 MGHRA and CDR2 YSYEKL come from the germline V gene. The V end lost 7 bases, the J end lost 2 bases, and 16 bases lay between the germline ends. The CDR3 nucleotides are TGCGCCAGCACGCACGGGGAGAGGAACACAGATACGCAGTATTTT. Translated: CASTHGERNTDTQYF.

This chain uses TRBV4-1 with TRBJ1-1, with 9 nucleotides matching TRBD1. The CDR3 is 17 residues long. J gave up 0 bases and V 2 bases, and 7 bases lay outside the gene matches. Germline lookup yields CDR1 MGHRA and CDR2 YSYEKL. The chain's CDR3 is CASSQTGGAVLNTEAFF. The CDR3 DNA sequence: TGCGCCAGCAGCCAAACAGGGGGCGCCGTGTTGAACACTGAAGCTTTCTTT.

The chain is built from TRBV19 and TRBJ2-2, with 7 bases identical to TRBD1. Looked up from germline, CDR1 is LNHDA and CDR2 is SQIVND (reference sequence). The CDR3 covers 13 residues. J gave up 3 bases and V 6 bases, and 1 base lay outside the gene matches. CDR3 amino acids: CASSTGDTGELFF. DNA of the CDR3: TGTGCCAGTAGCACAGGGGACACCGGGGAGCTGTTTTTT.

The V call is TRBV2, the J call TRBJ1-5, with D maybe TRBD1 (5 bases). V was pared by 1 base and J by 0 bases, with 10 bases between. Germline-derived CDR1 and CDR2 are SNHLY and FYNNEI. The CDR3 consists of 16 residues. The CDR3 protein is CASSEDPRVSNQPQHF. The CDR3 nucleotides are TGTGCCAGCAGTGAAGACCCCAGGGTTAGCAATCAGCCCCAGCATTTT.

This chain uses TRBV7-8 with TRBJ1-1, with D perhaps matching TRBD1 (5 bases). The CDR3 consists of 16 residues. From germline, CDR1 is SGHVS and CDR2 FQNEAQ. The ends were cut back, 1 base at V and 0 bases at J, with 12 bases in the middle. The CDR3 bases are TGTGCCAGCAGCTTAGTGGGGGGGGTGGTGAACACTGAAGCTTTCTTT. It specifies CASSLVGGVVNTEAFF. The full variable domain, with the rest looked up from reference TRBV7-8 and TRBJ1-1, is GAGVSQSPRYKVAKRGQDVALRCDPISGHVSLFWYQQALGQGPEFLTYFQNEAQLDKSGLPSDRFFAERPEGSVSTLKIQRTQQEDSAVYLCASSLVGGVVNTEAFFGQGTRLTVV.

The chain has TRBV7-9 and TRBJ1-1; maybe TRBD1 (5 bases). Trimming took 3 bases from V and 2 from J, leaving 13 bases between them. Germline V gene sequence: CDR1 SEHNR, CDR2 FQNEAQ (reference sequence). The CDR3 is made up of 15 amino acids. The CDR3 reads CASSLVQALNTEAFF. The CDR3 DNA reads as TGTGCCAGCAGCTTGGTACAGGCTCTAAACACTGAAGCTTTCTTT. The complete variable domain, with remaining parts taken from reference TRBV7-9 and TRBJ1-1, reads DTGVSQNPRHKITKRGQNVTFRCDPISEHNRLYWYRQTLGQGPEFLTYFQNEAQLEKSRLLSDRFSAERPKGSFSTLEIQRTEQGDSAMYLCASSLVQALNTEAFFGQGTRLTVV.

The V and J genes are TRBV4-3 and TRBJ2-7; maybe TRBD2 (7 bases). The V gene's germline CDR1 is LGHNA and CDR2 YSLEER. The CDR3 spans 16 residues. V was shortened by 1 base and J by 4 bases, with 17 bases between the two germline ends. The CDR3 DNA is TGCGCCAGCAGCCAAGGAGTAGGCGGGGGCAATTACGAGCAGTACTTC. Residues: CASSQGVGGGNYEQYF.

This clone shows up as medium-sized by frequency. The chain couples TRBV4-3 to TRBJ2-1; 10 bases agree with TRBD1. The V segment lost 4 bases and the J segment 5 bases; nucleotides outside the gene matches: 5. CDR1 is LGHNA, CDR2 YSLEER, per germline. The CDR3 has 15 amino acids. CDR3 coding DNA: TGCGCCAGCAGCCGAGGACAGGGGGATAACAATGAGCAGTTCTTC. Its protein product is CASSRGQGDNNEQFF.